The TCR beta chain described here comes from a study of glioma-infiltrating T cells (TCRdb year 2016). In terms of the full investigation: Sequencing of TCR alpha- and beta-chain repertoires was performed on glioma tissue, on non-neoplastic brain tissue, and on matched peripheral blood mononuclear cells. The paired cohort was made up of three low-grade glioma patients, several primary glioblastoma patients and three non-glioma patients who contributed non-neoplastic brain tissue. To measure how far tissue and blood T-cell populations diverged, each tissue-infiltrating repertoire was compared against the peripheral blood repertoire of the same patient.

TCR alpha and beta CDR3 regions were amplified with the iRepertoire nested amplicon-rescue multiplex PCR (arm-PCR) platform from RNA. The input for one-step reverse transcription and amplification was about 100-450 ng of tissue mRNA or PBMC total RNA. Following bead purification, Illumina adapters were added through a secondary multiplex PCR, and the libraries were then gel-purified between 200 and 400 bp. Demultiplexing relied on internal 6-nucleotide barcodes carried by the libraries. Sequencing of the libraries was done on an Illumina MiSeq using 2x220 or 2x250 nucleotide paired-end reads. The published analysis was carried out like this. Paired reads were merged using FLASH 1.2.11 and aligned with BWA-MEM to the GRCh37 human genome, and TRA and TRB reads were then extracted. For V and J assignment, an IMGT-derived reference of cassette sequences and CDR3 motifs that included pseudogenes was used. Reads were translated in three frames, and productive CDR3s were defined as those with a C...FGXG motif and no stop codons. A clonotype was defined as a unique combination of a V-J cassette pair and a CDR3 amino acid sequence. Reads were filtered by Hamming distance, with the threshold set by the sequence error rate of each sample in mapped regions. TCRdb passed the public sequencing reads through fastp at Q25 and MiXCR, retaining productive beta sequences. For every CDR3 protein sequence, its rows merge into one entry that carries the most common genes and DNA. These V and J calls rely on TCRdb rather than the paper's analysis. The sample table shows under 200,000 distinct CDR3 sequences, and approximately 30% are seen once. Jointly, the top ten make up 20% of the sample.

Details on this clonotype: The specificity of this receptor is unknown. It has no much larger one-base neighbor in the sample; base qualities were not kept.

The V and J ends are trimmed by 6 bases and 2 bases, leaving 11 bases between them. Taken from cysteine to phenylalanine, the CDR3 has 14 residues. Solely the CDR3 DNA is kept, with 42 bases framed from the first base. Taken from the germline V gene, the CDR1 and CDR2 loops are KGHSH and LQKENI. General study outcomes and caveats: Small numbers underpinned the group comparisons: several glioblastoma patients, three low-grade glioma patients and three non-neoplastic patients. Only a very small number of CDR3 sequences turned up in both tissue and blood, a result put down to high CDR3 diversity combined with limited sampling. VJ-independent divergence between tissue and blood was found to be below expectation in non-neoplastic patients but above expectation in all gliomas, particularly low-grade gliomas.

The V and J segments used are TRBV18 and TRBJ2-4; the D call is possibly TRBD1 or TRBD2, each sharing 5 bases. Input material: glioma tissue, nonneoplastic brain tissue, or PBMCs (not recorded which). The receptor was isolated from a human donor with low-grade glioma or glioblastoma, undergoing nonglioma brain surgery, or in good health (not recorded which). The CDR3 sequence is CASSGTGTKNIQYF. DNA sequence: TGTGCCAGCTCGGGGACGGGAACCAAAAACATTCAGTACTTC. Reference TRBV18 and TRBJ2-4 genes cover what lies past the CDR3, so the full variable domain is NAGVMQNPRHLVRRRGQEARLRCSPMKGHSHVYWYRQLPEEGLKFMVYLQKENIIDESGMPKERFSAEFPKEGPSILRIQQVVRGDSAAYFCASSGTGTKNIQYFGAGTRLSVL.